These 26 T cell receptor beta chains originate from one sample sequenced in a study of blood T cell repertoires in COVID-19. Only in-frame clones appear in the TCRdb table, and some are missing; sequencing was by immunoSEQ multiplex PCR. The sample includes about 170,000 clones, approximately 92% of them seen just once. The sequenced sample was peripheral blood. The receptors were sampled from a woman aged 45-59 years with acute or convalescent COVID-19.

The chain combines TRBV3-1 (or the pseudogene TRBV3-2) with TRBJ1-2, with TRBD1 matching over 8 bases. V dropped 3 bases and J dropped 5; count of bases not matched to a gene: 5. The CDR3 has 14 residues. Germline V lookup: CDR1 LGHDT, CDR2 YNNKEL (reference sequence). This CDR3 is CASSQMTGVYGYTF. The DNA of the CDR3 is TGTGCCAGCAGCCAGATGACAGGGGTTTATGGCTACACCTTC.

This chain joins TRBV5-5 and TRBJ2-3; D is unclear. CDR1 and CDR2 from the germline V gene are SGHKS and YYEKEE (reference sequence). Trimming took 0 bases from V and 2 from J, leaving 7 bases between them. The CDR3 length is 14 residues. The CDR3 DNA follows: TGTGCCAGCAGCTTGGGCAGAAACACAGATACGCAGTATTTT. This translates into CASSLGRNTDTQYF.

V gene TRBV11-2 combines with J gene TRBJ1-4, with TRBD1 matching 12 bases. Per germline, CDR1 SGHAT and CDR2 FQNNGV. The CDR3 has 20 residues. With V trimmed by 0 bases and J by 8 bases, 16 bases remained unmatched. The CDR3 protein is CASSLEGSGTGGEVYEKLFF. The CDR3 coding sequence is TGTGCCAGCAGCTTAGAGGGGTCGGGGACAGGGGGCGAAGTCTACGAAAAACTGTTTTTT.

The V and J genes are TRBV7-2 and TRBJ1-1, with 8 bases fitting TRBD1. CDR1 is SGHTA and CDR2 is FQGNSA in the germline V gene. This CDR3 contains 14 residues. J was trimmed by 4 bases and V by 6 bases; bases with no gene match: 7. The CDR3 nucleotides read TGTGCCAGCAGACTTAATACAGGGGGCACTGAAGCTTTCTTT. Its translation: CASRLNTGGTEAFF. Full variable domain (rest looked up from reference TRBV7-2 and TRBJ1-1): GAGVSQSPSNKVTEKGKDVELRCDPISGHTALYWYRQSLGQGLEFLIYFQGNSAPDKSGLPSDRFSAERTGGSVSTLTIQRTQQEDSAVYLCASRLNTGGTEAFFGQGTRLTVV.

This chain connects TRBV27 to TRBJ2-2, with 11 positions matching TRBD1. The CDR3 is made up of 18 amino acids. V lost 4 bases and J lost 2; bases outside the gene matches: 9. Germline values: CDR1 MNHEY, CDR2 SMNVEV (reference sequence). The CDR3 DNA reads TGTGCCAGCAGTTCGGGACAGGGGGAAGCTTTCAACACCGGGGAGCTGTTTTTT. As protein: CASSSGQGEAFNTGELFF.

The chain links TRBV7-2 to TRBJ1-1; perhaps TRBD1 as D (5 bases). The CDR3 is made up of 15 amino acids. Trimming removed 6 bases at V and 1 base at J, with 15 bases between. CDR1 is SGHTA and CDR2 is FQGNSA in the germline V gene. The CDR3 sequence: CASRLSGTPNTEAFF. The CDR3 DNA is TGTGCCAGCAGACTAAGCGGGACTCCGAACACTGAAGCTTTCTTT. Complete variable domain (other parts from reference TRBV7-2 and TRBJ1-1): GAGVSQSPSNKVTEKGKDVELRCDPISGHTALYWYRQSLGQGLEFLIYFQGNSAPDKSGLPSDRFSAERTGGSVSTLTIQRTQQEDSAVYLCASRLSGTPNTEAFFGQGTRLTVV.

The chain couples TRBV5-4 to TRBJ1-6, with a possible D match to TRBD1 (5 bases). This CDR3 has 14 residues. CDR1 and CDR2 (germline): SGHNT, YYREEE (reference sequence). Trimming took 0 bases from V and 9 from J, leaving 10 bases between them. This chain's CDR3 is CASSLAGAVSPLHF. The CDR3 DNA reads TGTGCCAGCAGCTTGGCTGGGGCCGTTTCACCCCTCCACTTT.

The chain recombines TRBV9 with TRBJ2-5; D ambiguous. With 0 bases removed from V and 5 bases from J, the gap between germline ends came to 8 bases. The germline V gene encodes CDR1 SGDLS and CDR2 YYNGEE. The CDR3 runs 13 residues. DNA for the CDR3: TGTGCCAGCAGCGTAGGAAGAGAGGAGACCCAGTACTTC. Protein: CASSVGREETQYF.

V is TRBV24-1 and J is TRBJ2-6; TRBD1 agrees at 7 bases. Germline CDR1 and CDR2: KGHDR and SFDVKD. CDR3 size: 19 residues. V lost 5 bases and J lost 0; bases outside the gene matches: 12. DNA of the CDR3: TGTGCCACCAGTGCTCCTCCGGGACAGCTGTCCTCTGGGGCCAACGTCCTGACTTTC. It codes for CATSAPPGQLSSGANVLTF.

This chain links TRBV5-1 with TRBJ1-1, with a weak D call TRBD1 (5 bases). This CDR3 is built from 14 residues. In germline, CDR1 is SGHRS, CDR2 YFSETQ. Trimming took off 3 bases at V and 8 bases at J, with 17 bases between the two ends. The CDR3 nucleotides are TGCGCCAGCAGCTCATCGACCGTCACAGGCGAAGCTTTCTTT. Amino acids: CASSSSTVTGEAFF.

J is TRBJ2-6 and V is TRBV3-1 (or the pseudogene TRBV3-2); 9 bases are shared with TRBD2. The germline gives CDR1 LGHDT, CDR2 YNNKEL (reference sequence). The junction had 7 bases not matched to a gene; V was cut back by 4 bases and J by 3 bases. This CDR3 spans 17 amino acids. The CDR3: CASSRISGSNGANVLTF. DNA for the CDR3: TGTGCCAGCAGCCGGATTAGCGGGAGTAATGGGGCCAACGTCCTGACTTTC.

The chain combines TRBV2 with TRBJ1-2, with 8 positions matching TRBD1. V lost 6 bases to trimming and J lost 6 bases; unmatched junction nucleotides: 6. The CDR3 extends over 13 amino acids. Germline CDR1 is SNHLY and CDR2 is FYNNEI. The CDR3 loop is CASSPGQGNGYTF. CDR3 nucleotides: TGTGCCAGCAGCCCCGGACAGGGCAATGGCTACACCTTC.

In DNA form, the CDR3 reads TGTGCCAGCAGTTACTCGTTTTACGGGACAGTATATGGCTACACCTTC. Amino acids: CASSYSFYGTVYGYTF. This rearrangement joins TRBV6-2 or TRBV6-3 to TRBJ1-2, with TRBD1 matching 7 bases. The CDR3 is 16 residues long. The ends lost 0 bases at V and 5 bases at J; junction bases unmatched: 9. Germline V gene data show CDR1 as MNHEY and CDR2 as SVGEGT.

The V and J genes are TRBV25-1 and TRBJ1-6; maybe TRBD1 (5 bases). V lost 4 bases and J lost 7, with 14 bases in between. CDR3 length equals 15 residues. In germline, CDR1 is MGHDK, CDR2 SYGVNS. In DNA, the CDR3 is TGTGCCAGCAGTGTTACAAGGGGTGGAAATTCACCCCTCCACTTT. Translating it yields CASSVTRGGNSPLHF.

As concerns this clone: One junction end disagrees with the germline gene, perhaps due to a read error. This chain connects TRBV7-9 to TRBJ2-1; 12 bases line up with TRBD2. CDR3 size: 15 residues. CDR1 is SEHNR and CDR2 is FQNEAQ in the germline V gene (reference sequence). In DNA, the CDR3 is TGTGCCAGCAGCTCTAGCGGGAGGGCCTACGATGAGCAGTTCTTC. Protein: CASSSSGRAYDEQFF. Drawing the rest from reference TRBV7-9 and TRBJ2-1, the complete variable domain is DTGVSQNPRHKITKRGQNVTFRCDPISEHNRLYWYRQTLGQGPEFLTYFQNEAQLEKSRLLSDRFSAERPKGSFSTLEIQRTEQGDSAMYLCASSSSGRAYDEQFFGPGTRLTVL.

V is TRBV9 and J is TRBJ2-2, with 10 bases that match TRBD2. Germline V gives CDR1 SGDLS, CDR2 YYNGEE. J lost 4 bases, V lost 0 bases, and 3 bases had no gene match. The length of the CDR3 is 16 residues. DNA for the CDR3: TGTGCCAGCAGCGTAGGGCTAGCGGGAGTCACCGGGGAGCTGTTTTTT. It is translated as CASSVGLAGVTGELFF. The full variable domain, rest sourced from reference TRBV9 and TRBJ2-2, is DSGVTQTPKHLITATGQRVTLRCSPRSGDLSVYWYQQSLDQGLQFLIQYYNGEERAKGNILERFSAQQFPDLHSELNLSSLELGDSALYFCASSVGLAGVTGELFFGEGSRLTVL.

The chain employs TRBV4-1 and TRBJ2-1; 10 nucleotides align to TRBD1. From germline, CDR1 is MGHRA and CDR2 YSYEKL. This CDR3 comprises 14 residues. V gave up 5 bases and J gave up 8 bases; unmatched junction bases: 6. CDR3 DNA sequence: TGCGCCAGCAGCTCACCGGGACAGGGGTATGAGCAGTTCTTC. This gives the protein CASSSPGQGYEQFF.

The chain is built from TRBV7-2 and TRBJ1-2; D unclear. Trimming left V 3 bases short and J 4 bases short, with 18 bases between. Germline V gene lookup returns CDR1 SGHTA and CDR2 FQGNSA. The CDR3 consists of 16 residues. The CDR3 here is CASSLGGPLEGYGYTF. CDR3 DNA: TGTGCCAGCAGCTTGGGTGGACCTCTAGAGGGCTATGGCTACACCTTC.

The V gene is TRBV30, the J gene TRBJ2-1, with 8 bases fitting TRBD2. The CDR3 has 14 residues. V was pared by 2 bases and J by 9 bases, with 9 bases of the junction left unmatched. Germline values: CDR1 GTSNPN, CDR2 SVGIG (reference sequence). The CDR3: CAWSFGAGEGEQFF. CDR3 nucleotides: TGTGCCTGGAGTTTTGGAGCGGGGGAGGGTGAGCAGTTCTTC.

The J gene is TRBJ1-1, the V gene TRBV18, with 7 bases identical to TRBD1. The trim removed 1 base at V and 4 bases at J, leaving 6 bases unmatched. CDR3 length: 15 residues. Per the germline V gene, CDR1 is KGHSH and CDR2 is LQKENI. The CDR3 region is CASSPRQGDGTEAFF. DNA for the CDR3: TGTGCCAGCTCACCACGGCAGGGGGACGGCACTGAAGCTTTCTTT.

The chain couples TRBV9 to TRBJ2-1, with 7 bases lining up with TRBD2. Germline CDR1 is SGDLS and CDR2 is YYNGEE. The V gene end was trimmed by 3 bases and the J gene end by 8 bases; junction bases not matched to a gene: 5. CDR3 length: 13 amino acids. CDR3 sequence reads: CASSEGGRDEQFF. The CDR3, as DNA: TGTGCCAGCAGCGAGGGAGGGCGGGATGAGCAGTTCTTC.

The rearrangement links TRBV5-8 to TRBJ2-7; 12 bases are shared with TRBD2. The CDR3 is made up of 16 amino acids. Per germline, CDR1 SGHTS and CDR2 YDEGEE. Trimming took 3 bases from V and 4 from J; bases not matched to a gene: 8. DNA of the CDR3: TGTGCCAGCAGCTCGCGCCTACTAGCGGGGGGATACGAGCAGTACTTC. Amino acids: CASSSRLLAGGYEQYF.

The gene calls are TRBV4-1 and TRBJ2-2; D is possibly TRBD2 (5 bases). Germline V gene lookup returns CDR1 MGHRA and CDR2 YSYEKL. V was cut by 5 bases and J by 4 bases, with 14 bases left in between. The CDR3 consists of 15 residues. Here the CDR3 DNA reads TGCGCCAGCAGCTCTATAGGGAGTGGCACCGGGGAGCTGTTTTTT. This sequence encodes CASSSIGSGTGELFF.

The chain links TRBV7-9 to TRBJ2-3, with a tentative D call TRBD2 (6 bases). V shed 2 bases and J shed 4 bases, with 19 bases lying between them. The CDR3 is 17 amino acids. CDR1 is SEHNR and CDR2 is FQNEAQ in the germline V gene (reference sequence). CDR3 amino acids: CASSLPSPGVTPDTQYF. The CDR3, as DNA: TGTGCCAGCAGCTTACCCTCCCCGGGGGTGACGCCAGATACGCAGTATTTT.

This clone was seen once. The chain couples TRBV6-5 to TRBJ1-2; a weak D match, TRBD1 (5 bases). Germline V lookup: CDR1 MNHEY, CDR2 SVGAGI. CDR3 length: 15 residues. The V and J ends lost 2 bases and 4 bases respectively, with 14 bases between them. CDR3 DNA sequence: TGTGCCAGCAGTTACGGAGGGACCCTAGGCTATGGCTACACCTTC. This encodes CASSYGGTLGYGYTF.

This clone was observed once. This sequence joins TRBV29-1 and TRBJ2-7, with D tentatively TRBD1 (5 bases). CDR1 and CDR2 from the germline V gene are SQVTM and ANQGSEA. V dropped 5 bases and J dropped 3 bases, with 11 bases sitting between them. The CDR3 totals 12 residues. The CDR3 loop is CSVLAGNYEQYF. For the CDR3, the DNA is TGCAGCGTTCTTGCAGGGAACTACGAGCAGTACTTC.